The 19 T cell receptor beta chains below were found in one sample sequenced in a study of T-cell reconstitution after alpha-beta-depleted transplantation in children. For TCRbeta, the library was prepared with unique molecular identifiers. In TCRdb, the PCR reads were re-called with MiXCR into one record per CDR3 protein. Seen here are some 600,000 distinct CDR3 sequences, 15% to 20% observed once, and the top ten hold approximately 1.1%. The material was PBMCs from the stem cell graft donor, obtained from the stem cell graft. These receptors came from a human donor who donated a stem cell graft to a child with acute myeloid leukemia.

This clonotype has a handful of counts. The CDR3 spells CASSPSGIGELFF. For the CDR3, the DNA is TGTGCCAGCAGCCCATCGGGGATCGGGGAGCTGTTTTTT. This chain connects TRBV7-2 to TRBJ2-2, with D perhaps TRBD2 (5 bases). The germline V gene has CDR1 SGHTA and CDR2 FQGNSA. CDR3 length: 13 residues. The V end was cut by 5 bases, the J end by 7 bases, with 11 bases between.

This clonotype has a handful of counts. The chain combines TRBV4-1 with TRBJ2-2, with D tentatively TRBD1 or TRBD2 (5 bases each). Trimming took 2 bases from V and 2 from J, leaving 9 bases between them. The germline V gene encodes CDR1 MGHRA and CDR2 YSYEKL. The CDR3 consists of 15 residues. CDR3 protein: CASSQRDLNTGELFF. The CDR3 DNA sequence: TGCGCCAGCAGCCAAAGGGACCTAAACACCGGGGAGCTGTTTTTT.

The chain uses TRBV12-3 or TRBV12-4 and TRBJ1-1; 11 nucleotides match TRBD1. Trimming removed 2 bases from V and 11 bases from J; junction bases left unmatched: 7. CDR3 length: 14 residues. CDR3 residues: CASSLRGQGARAFF. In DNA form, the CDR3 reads TGTGCCAGCAGTTTAAGAGGACAGGGGGCGCGGGCTTTCTTT.

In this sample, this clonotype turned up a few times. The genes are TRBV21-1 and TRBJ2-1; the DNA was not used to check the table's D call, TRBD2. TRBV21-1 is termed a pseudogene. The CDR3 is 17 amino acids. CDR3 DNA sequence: TGTGCCAGCAGCAAAGTGCTAGCGGGGGGCCCCAACAATGAGCAGTTCTTC. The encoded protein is CASSKVLAGGPNNEQFF.

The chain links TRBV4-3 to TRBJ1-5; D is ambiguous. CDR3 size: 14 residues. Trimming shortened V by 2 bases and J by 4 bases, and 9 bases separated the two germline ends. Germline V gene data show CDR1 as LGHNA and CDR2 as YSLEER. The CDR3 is CASSQWIFNQPQHF. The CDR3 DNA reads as TGCGCCAGCAGCCAATGGATATTTAATCAGCCCCAGCATTTT.

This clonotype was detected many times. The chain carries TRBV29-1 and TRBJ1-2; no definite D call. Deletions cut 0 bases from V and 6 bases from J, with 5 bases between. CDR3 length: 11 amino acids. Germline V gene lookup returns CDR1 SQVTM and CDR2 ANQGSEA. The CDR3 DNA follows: TGCAGCGTTGAAGAAGGCGATGGCTACACCTTC. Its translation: CSVEEGDGYTF. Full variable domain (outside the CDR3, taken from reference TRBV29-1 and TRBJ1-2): SAVISQKPSRDICQRGTSLTIQCQVDSQVTMMFWYRQQPGQSLTLIATANQGSEATYESGFVIDKFPISRPNLTFSTLTVSNMSPEDSSIYLCSVEEGDGYTFGSGTRLTVV.

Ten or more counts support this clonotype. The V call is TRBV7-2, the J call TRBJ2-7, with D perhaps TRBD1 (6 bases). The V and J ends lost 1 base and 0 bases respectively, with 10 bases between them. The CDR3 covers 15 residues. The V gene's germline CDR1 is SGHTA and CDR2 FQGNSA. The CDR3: CASSLGDIVSYEQYF. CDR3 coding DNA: TGTGCCAGCAGCTTAGGGGACATTGTCTCCTACGAGCAGTACTTC.

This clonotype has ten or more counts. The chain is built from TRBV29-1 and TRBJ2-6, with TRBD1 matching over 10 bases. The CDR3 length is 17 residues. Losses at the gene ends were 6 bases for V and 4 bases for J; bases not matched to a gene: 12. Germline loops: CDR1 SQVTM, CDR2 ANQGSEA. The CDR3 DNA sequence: TGCAGCGTCGCCGGAGGGACAGGGGTTCCCGGGGCCAACGTCCTGACTTTC. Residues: CSVAGGTGVPGANVLTF.

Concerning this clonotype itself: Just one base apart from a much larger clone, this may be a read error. CDR3 residues: CASSLGQWDEQYF. The CDR3 DNA is TGTGCCAGCAGTTTGGGACAGTGGGACGAGCAGTACTTC. The chain uses TRBV21-1 and TRBJ2-7; the D call of TRBD1 is as the table states it, not checked on the DNA. TRBV21-1 is a listed pseudogene. The CDR3 is made up of 13 amino acids.

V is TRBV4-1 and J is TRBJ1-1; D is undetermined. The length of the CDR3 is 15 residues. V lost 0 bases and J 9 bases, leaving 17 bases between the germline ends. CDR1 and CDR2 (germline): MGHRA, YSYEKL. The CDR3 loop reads CASSQDSRTEKKAFF. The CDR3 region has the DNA TGCGCCAGCAGCCAAGATTCCAGGACGGAGAAAAAAGCTTTCTTT.

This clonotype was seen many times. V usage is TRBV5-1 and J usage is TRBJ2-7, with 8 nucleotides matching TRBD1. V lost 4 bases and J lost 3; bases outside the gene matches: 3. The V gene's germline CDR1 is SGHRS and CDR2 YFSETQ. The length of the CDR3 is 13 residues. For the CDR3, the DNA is TGCGCCAGCAGCACCGGACAGGGCTACGAGCAGTACTTC. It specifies CASSTGQGYEQYF.

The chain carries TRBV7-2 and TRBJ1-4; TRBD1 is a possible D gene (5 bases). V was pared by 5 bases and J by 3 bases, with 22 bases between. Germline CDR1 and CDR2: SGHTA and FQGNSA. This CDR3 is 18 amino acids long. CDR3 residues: CASSKAGVGWGANEKLFF. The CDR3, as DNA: TGTGCCAGCAGCAAAGCGGGGGTCGGCTGGGGGGCTAATGAAAAACTGTTTTTT.

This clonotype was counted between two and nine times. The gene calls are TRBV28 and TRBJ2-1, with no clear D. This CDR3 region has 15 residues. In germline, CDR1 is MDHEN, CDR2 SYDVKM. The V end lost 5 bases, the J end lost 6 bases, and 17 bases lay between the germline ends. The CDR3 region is CASSPTGYYGNEQFF. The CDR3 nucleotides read TGTGCCAGCAGTCCGACCGGGTACTACGGCAATGAGCAGTTCTTC.

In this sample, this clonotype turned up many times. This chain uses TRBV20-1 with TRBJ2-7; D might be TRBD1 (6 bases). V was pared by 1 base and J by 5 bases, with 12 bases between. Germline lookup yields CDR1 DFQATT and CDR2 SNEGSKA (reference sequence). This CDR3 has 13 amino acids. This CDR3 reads CSARVQGRNEQYF. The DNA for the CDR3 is TGCAGTGCTAGAGTACAGGGTAGAAACGAGCAGTACTTC.

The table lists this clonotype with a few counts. The CDR3 here is CASSLGFRGLTYEQYF. For the CDR3, the DNA is TGTGCCAGCAGCTTAGGGTTCAGGGGCCTAACCTACGAGCAGTACTTC. The chain joins TRBV7-2 to TRBJ2-7; D may be TRBD1 (6 bases). Germline CDR1 reads SGHTA; CDR2 reads FQGNSA. The V end was cut by 1 base, the J end by 2 bases, with 15 bases between. The CDR3 has 16 amino acids. The entire variable domain, with the rest obtained from reference TRBV7-2 and TRBJ2-7, is as follows: GAGVSQSPSNKVTEKGKDVELRCDPISGHTALYWYRQSLGQGLEFLIYFQGNSAPDKSGLPSDRFSAERTGGSVSTLTIQRTQQEDSAVYLCASSLGFRGLTYEQYFGPGTRLTVT.

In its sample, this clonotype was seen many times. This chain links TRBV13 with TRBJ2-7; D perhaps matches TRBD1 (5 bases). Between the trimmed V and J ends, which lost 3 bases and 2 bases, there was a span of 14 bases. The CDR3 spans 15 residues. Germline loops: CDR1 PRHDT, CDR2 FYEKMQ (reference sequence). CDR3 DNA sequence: TGTGCCAGCAGCTTTAGGGGTCCCACAGCCTACGAGCAGTACGTC. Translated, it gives CASSFRGPTAYEQYV.

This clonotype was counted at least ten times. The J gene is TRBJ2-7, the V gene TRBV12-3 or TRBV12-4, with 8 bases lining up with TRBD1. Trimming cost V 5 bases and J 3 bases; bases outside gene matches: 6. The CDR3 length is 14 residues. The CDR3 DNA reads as TGTGCCAGCAGTCCGGACAGGGCCAACTACGAGCAGTACTTC. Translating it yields CASSPDRANYEQYF.

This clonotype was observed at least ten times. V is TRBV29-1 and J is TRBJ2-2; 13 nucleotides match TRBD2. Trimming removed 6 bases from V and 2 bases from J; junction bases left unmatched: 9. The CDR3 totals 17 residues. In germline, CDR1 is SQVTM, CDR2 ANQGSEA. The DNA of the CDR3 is TGCAGCGTCGCCGGACTAGCGGGGGCCCTAAACACCGGGGAGCTGTTTTTT. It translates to CSVAGLAGALNTGELFF.

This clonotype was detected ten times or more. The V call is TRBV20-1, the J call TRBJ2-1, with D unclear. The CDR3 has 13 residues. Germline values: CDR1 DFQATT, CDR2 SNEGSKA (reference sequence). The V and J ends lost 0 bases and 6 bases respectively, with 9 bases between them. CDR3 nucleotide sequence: TGCAGTGCTAGAGATTTGGCTAGCAATGAGCAGTTCTTC. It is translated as CSARDLASNEQFF.